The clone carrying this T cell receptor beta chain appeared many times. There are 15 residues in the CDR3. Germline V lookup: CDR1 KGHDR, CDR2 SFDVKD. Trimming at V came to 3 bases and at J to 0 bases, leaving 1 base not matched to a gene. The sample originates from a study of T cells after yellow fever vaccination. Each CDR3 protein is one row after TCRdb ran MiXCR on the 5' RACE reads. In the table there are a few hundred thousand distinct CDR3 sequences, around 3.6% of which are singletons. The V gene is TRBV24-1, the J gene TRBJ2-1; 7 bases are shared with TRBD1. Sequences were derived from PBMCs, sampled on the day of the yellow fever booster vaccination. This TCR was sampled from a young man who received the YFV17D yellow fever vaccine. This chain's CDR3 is CATSDGDSSYNEQFF. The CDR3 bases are TGTGCCACCAGTGATGGGGACAGCTCCTACAATGAGCAGTTCTTC.